This TCR beta chain was captured by sequencing in a study of shared clonotypes between healthy human individuals. Study-level findings and limits: It was the few donors that limited the genetic and exposure-history diversity represented. The researchers took only blood, and tissue repertoires probably look different. Deeper or shallower sequencing was expected to change how clonotypes are shared among donors.

Terminally differentiated effector memory CD45RA+ cells were excluded by CCR7 positive selection of CD45RO-negative cells. TCRdb's table, derived via immunoSEQ multiplex PCR, lists solely in-frame clones and lacks some. The profile shows about 2,200,000 clones, 90% to 95% of them singletons. Per the germline V gene, CDR1 is MNHNY and CDR2 is SVGAGI (reference sequence). The CDR3 extends over 16 amino acids. The trim removed 7 bases at V and 6 bases at J, leaving 16 bases unmatched. For this clone: What it binds is unknown.

This clonotype originated in a man in his late teens or twenties in good health. Some clones in this sample may be carry-over from other donors' samples. Sequencing input: naive CD8+ T cells from PBMCs. V usage is TRBV6-6 and J usage is TRBJ2-7; TRBD1 matches at 9 bases. Here the CDR3 reads CASIWAPGQGPSEQYF. DNA for the CDR3: TGTGCCAGCATCTGGGCCCCGGGACAGGGACCAAGCGAGCAGTACTTC.